This TCR beta chain was captured by sequencing in a study of cytomegalovirus exposure and HLA in healthy donors. Study-wide results and limits: In a later analysis, across HLA loci, associated TCR counts were highest for DRB1, lowest for HLA-C. The authors enumerated 164 TCR beta chains as linked to cytomegalovirus. From TCR beta sequences, most subjects' HLA-A and HLA-B alleles were reportedly predicted accurately.

In the case of this clone: Its antigen is unknown.

Amplification used 60 Vbeta primers and 13 Jbeta primers. Per the original data handling: Per a later analysis, the number of unique TCR beta chains was around 80 million, of which around 9.9 million were shared. Method: immunoSEQ multiplex PCR; TCRdb's copy keeps in-frame clones and lacks some. That table supplies the V and J calls and clone size; D and trimming were determined from the DNA. Of under 150,000 clones detected, about four fifths appear once; the ten largest clones hold less than 3%. The V segment lost 8 bases and the J segment 1 base; nucleotides outside the gene matches: 6. In germline, CDR1 is MNHNS, CDR2 SASEGT. CDR3 length equals 15 residues.

This clonotype was obtained from a male donor in good health and CMV-seronegative. The gene calls are TRBV6-1 and TRBJ2-1, with 9 bases lining up with TRBD1. Sequencing input: PBMCs. CDR3 in DNA: TGTGCCAGCTCGACAGGGGGAGGGTCCTACAATGAGCAGTTCTTC. Its translation is CASSTGGGSYNEQFF.